What follows is one T cell receptor (beta chain) and its context. The missing CDR3 end, 3 residues past where the read stops, is filled in from the germline J gene. The sample originates from a study of T cells in women clearing cervical HPV infection. Average input was around 1,300 ng genomic DNA for immunoSEQ TCR beta CDR3 amplification. Some clones are missing from TCRdb's copy, which holds only in-frame ones; the method was immunoSEQ multiplex PCR. The sample holds 35,000 to 50,000 clones. Germline CDR1 KGHSH, CDR2 LQKENI. V was shortened by 4 bases and J by 6 bases, with 10 bases between the two germline ends. The CDR3 is 13 amino acids.

This sequence joins TRBV18 and TRBJ1-5, with a tentative D call TRBD1 (6 bases). The clonotype originates from a woman aged 18-69 years with a cervical HPV16 infection that either progressed to CIN3+ or cleared (not recorded which). Material for sequencing was blood buffy coat. The CDR3 bases that were read are TGTGCCAGCTCACAGGGGGATATTCAGCCC. This translates into CASSQGDIQP. The complete CDR3 sequence is CASSQGDIQPQHF. The complete variable domain, with remaining parts taken from reference TRBV18 and TRBJ1-5, reads NAGVMQNPRHLVRRRGQEARLRCSPMKGHSHVYWYRQLPEEGLKFMVYLQKENIIDESGMPKERFSAEFPKEGPSILRIQQVVRGDSAAYFCASSQGDIQPQHFGDGTRLSIL.